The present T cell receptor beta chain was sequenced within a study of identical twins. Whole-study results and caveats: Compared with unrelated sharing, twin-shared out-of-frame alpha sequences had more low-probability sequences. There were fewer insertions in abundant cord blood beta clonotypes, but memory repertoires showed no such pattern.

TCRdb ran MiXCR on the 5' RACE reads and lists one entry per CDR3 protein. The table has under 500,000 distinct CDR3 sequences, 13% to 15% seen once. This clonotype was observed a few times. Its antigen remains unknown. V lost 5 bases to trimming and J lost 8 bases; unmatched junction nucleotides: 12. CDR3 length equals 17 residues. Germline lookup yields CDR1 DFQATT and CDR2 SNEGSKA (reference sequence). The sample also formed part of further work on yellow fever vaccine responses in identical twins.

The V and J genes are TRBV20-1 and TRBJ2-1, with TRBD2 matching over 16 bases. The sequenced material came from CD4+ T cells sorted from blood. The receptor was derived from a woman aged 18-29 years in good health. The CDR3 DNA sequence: TGCAGTGCTGACTCCGGGACTAGCGGGAGGGCCCCCGATGAGCAGTTCTTC. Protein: CSADSGTSGRAPDEQFF.